The next 8 T cell receptor beta chains were all read from a single sample in a study of blood T cell repertoires in COVID-19. Assay: immunoSEQ multiplex PCR; the TCRdb copy retains only in-frame clones and omits some. The sample yields about 220,000 clones, around 83% seen once. Sample: peripheral blood. These receptors all come from a man in his fifties or sixties with active or convalescent COVID-19.

In this sample, this clone turned up many times. The chain uses TRBV19 and TRBJ2-7, with TRBD1 matching over 10 bases. J gave up 5 bases and V 4 bases, and 5 bases lay outside the gene matches. The CDR3 length is 14 residues. The germline CDR1 and CDR2 sequences are LNHDA and SQIVND (reference sequence). The DNA of the CDR3 is TGTGCCAGTAGTACGACAGGGGGCTGGAACGAGCAGTACTTC. This encodes CASSTTGGWNEQYF.

The chain has TRBV14 and TRBJ2-1, with 11 nucleotides matching TRBD2. CDR1 and CDR2 (germline): SGHDN, FVKESK. The CDR3 runs 15 residues. V was pared by 4 bases and J by 13 bases, with 12 bases of the junction left unmatched. The DNA of the CDR3 is TGTGCCAGCAGCCCCCCAGGAGTAGCGGGAGGGAAACAGTTCTTC. Translating it yields CASSPPGVAGGKQFF.

V and J are TRBV6-5 and TRBJ2-7, with D possibly TRBD2 on 6 matching bases. V lost 0 bases, J lost 3 bases, and 6 bases lay in between. Germline V lookup: CDR1 MNHEY, CDR2 SVGAGI. This CDR3 has 13 residues. The CDR3 sequence: CASSYSRGYEQYF. As DNA, the CDR3 is TGTGCCAGCAGTTACTCGCGGGGCTACGAGCAGTACTTC.

The chain carries TRBV28 and TRBJ1-1, with D perhaps matching TRBD1 (5 bases). V lost 5 bases and J lost 2, with 12 bases in between. This CDR3 is 14 amino acids long. Germline V gives CDR1 MDHEN, CDR2 SYDVKM. This chain's CDR3 is CASSPITGNTEAFF. For the CDR3, the DNA is TGTGCCAGCAGTCCGATTACAGGAAACACTGAAGCTTTCTTT.

The rearrangement uses TRBV12-3 or TRBV12-4 and TRBJ1-5; D is undetermined. CDR3 size: 12 residues. V was pared by 3 bases and J by 7 bases, with 7 bases between. Here the CDR3 reads CASSFEGQPQHF. Here the CDR3 DNA reads TGTGCCAGCAGTTTCGAGGGCCAGCCCCAGCATTTT.

The chain employs TRBV6-1 and TRBJ1-5; D call uncertain. The germline gives CDR1 MNHNS, CDR2 SASEGT. V was cut by 0 bases and J by 1 base, with 7 bases left in between. The CDR3 is made up of 15 amino acids. The CDR3 protein is CASSEAGVSNQPQHF. The CDR3 DNA reads TGTGCCAGCAGTGAAGCGGGAGTGAGCAATCAGCCCCAGCATTTT.

The chain is built from TRBV6-6 and TRBJ1-6; D possibly corresponds to TRBD1 (5 bases). From germline, CDR1 is MNHNY and CDR2 SVGAGI (reference sequence). V lost 4 bases and J lost 8, with 12 bases in between. The CDR3 is 14 amino acids. The CDR3 loop is CASSFPTDYSPLHF. CDR3 bases: TGTGCCAGCAGTTTCCCGACAGATTATTCACCCCTCCACTTT.

The chain recombines TRBV5-4 with TRBJ1-2; 12 nucleotides align to TRBD1. Per germline, CDR1 SGHNT and CDR2 YYREEE (reference sequence). The CDR3 sequence is 16 residues long. The V segment lost 4 bases and the J segment 7 bases; nucleotides outside the gene matches: 11. This CDR3 is CASSPGGGQGAGGYTF. The CDR3 DNA reads as TGTGCCAGCAGCCCCGGAGGGGGACAGGGGGCTGGTGGCTACACCTTC.